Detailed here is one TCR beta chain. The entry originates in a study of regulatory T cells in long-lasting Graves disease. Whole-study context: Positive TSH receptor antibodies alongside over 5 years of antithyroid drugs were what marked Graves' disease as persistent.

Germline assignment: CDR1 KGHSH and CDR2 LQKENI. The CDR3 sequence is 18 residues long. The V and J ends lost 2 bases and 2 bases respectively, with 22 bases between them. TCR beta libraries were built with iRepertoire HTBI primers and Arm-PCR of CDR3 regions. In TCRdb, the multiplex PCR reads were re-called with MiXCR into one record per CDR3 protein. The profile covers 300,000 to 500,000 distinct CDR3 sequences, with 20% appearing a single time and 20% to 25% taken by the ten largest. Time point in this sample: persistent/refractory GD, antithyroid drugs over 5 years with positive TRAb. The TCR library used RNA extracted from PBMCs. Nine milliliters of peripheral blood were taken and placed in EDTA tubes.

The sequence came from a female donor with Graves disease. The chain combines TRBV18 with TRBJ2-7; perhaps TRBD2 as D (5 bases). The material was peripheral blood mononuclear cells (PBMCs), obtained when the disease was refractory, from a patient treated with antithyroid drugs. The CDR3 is CASSPSAGLGGSTYEQYF. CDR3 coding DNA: TGTGCCAGCTCACCATCCGCGGGCCTTGGCGGCTCTACCTACGAGCAGTACTTC.